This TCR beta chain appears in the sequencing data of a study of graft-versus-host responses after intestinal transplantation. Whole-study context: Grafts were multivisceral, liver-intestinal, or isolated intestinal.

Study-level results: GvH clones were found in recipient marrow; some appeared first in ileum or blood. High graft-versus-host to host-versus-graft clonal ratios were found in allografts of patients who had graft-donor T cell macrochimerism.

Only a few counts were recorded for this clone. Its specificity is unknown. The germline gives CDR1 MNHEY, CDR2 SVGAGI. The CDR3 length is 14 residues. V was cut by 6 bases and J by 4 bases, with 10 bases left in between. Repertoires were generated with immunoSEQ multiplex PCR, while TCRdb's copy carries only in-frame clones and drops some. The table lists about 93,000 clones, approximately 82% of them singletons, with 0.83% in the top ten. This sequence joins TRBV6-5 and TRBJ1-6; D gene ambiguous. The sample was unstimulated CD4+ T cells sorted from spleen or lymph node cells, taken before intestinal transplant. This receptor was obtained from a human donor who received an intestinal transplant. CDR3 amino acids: CASSDAVYNSPLHF. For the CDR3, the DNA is TGTGCCAGCAGCGATGCGGTTTATAATTCACCCCTCCACTTT.